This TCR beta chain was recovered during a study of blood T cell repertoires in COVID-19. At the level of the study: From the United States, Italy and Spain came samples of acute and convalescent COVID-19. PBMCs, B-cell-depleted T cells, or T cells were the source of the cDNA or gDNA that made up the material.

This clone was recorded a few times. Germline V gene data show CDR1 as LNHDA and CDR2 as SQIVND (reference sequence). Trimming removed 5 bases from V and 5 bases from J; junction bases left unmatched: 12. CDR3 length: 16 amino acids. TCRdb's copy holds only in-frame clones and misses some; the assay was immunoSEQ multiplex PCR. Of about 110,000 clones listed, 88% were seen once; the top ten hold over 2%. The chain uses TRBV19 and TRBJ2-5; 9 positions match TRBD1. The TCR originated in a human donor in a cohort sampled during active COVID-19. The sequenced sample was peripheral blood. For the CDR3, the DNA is TGTGCCAGTAGTTCCCGGACAGGGGAGGTACGGGAGACCCAGTACTTC. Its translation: CASSSRTGEVRETQYF. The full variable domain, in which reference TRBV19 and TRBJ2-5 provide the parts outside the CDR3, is DGGITQSPKYLFRKEGQNVTLSCEQNLNHDAMYWYRQDPGQGLRLIYYSQIVNDFQKGDIAEGYSVSREKKESFPLTVTSAQKNPTAFYLCASSSRTGEVRETQYFGPGTRLLVL.